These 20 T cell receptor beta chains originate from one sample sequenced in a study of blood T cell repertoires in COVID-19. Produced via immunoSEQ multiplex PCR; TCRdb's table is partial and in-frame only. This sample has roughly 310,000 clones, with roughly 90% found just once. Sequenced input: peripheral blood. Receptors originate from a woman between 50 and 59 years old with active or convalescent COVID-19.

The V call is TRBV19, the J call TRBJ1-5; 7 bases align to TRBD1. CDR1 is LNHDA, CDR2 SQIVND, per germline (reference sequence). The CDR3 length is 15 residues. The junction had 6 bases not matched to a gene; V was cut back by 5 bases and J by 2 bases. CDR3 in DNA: TGTGCCAGTAGTCAAACAGGGGTTGGCAATCAGCCCCAGCATTTT. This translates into CASSQTGVGNQPQHF. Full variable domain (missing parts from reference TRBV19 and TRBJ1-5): DGGITQSPKYLFRKEGQNVTLSCEQNLNHDAMYWYRQDPGQGLRLIYYSQIVNDFQKGDIAEGYSVSREKKESFPLTVTSAQKNPTAFYLCASSQTGVGNQPQHFGDGTRLSIL.

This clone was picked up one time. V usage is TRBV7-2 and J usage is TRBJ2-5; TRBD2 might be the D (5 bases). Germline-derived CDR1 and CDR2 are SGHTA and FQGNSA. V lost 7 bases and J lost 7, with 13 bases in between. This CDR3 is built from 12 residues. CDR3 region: CASTGLLGTQYF. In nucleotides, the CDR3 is TGTGCCAGCACCGGACTGCTCGGGACCCAGTACTTC. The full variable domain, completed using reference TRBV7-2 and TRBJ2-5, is GAGVSQSPSNKVTEKGKDVELRCDPISGHTALYWYRQSLGQGLEFLIYFQGNSAPDKSGLPSDRFSAERTGGSVSTLTIQRTQQEDSAVYLCASTGLLGTQYFGPGTRLLVL.

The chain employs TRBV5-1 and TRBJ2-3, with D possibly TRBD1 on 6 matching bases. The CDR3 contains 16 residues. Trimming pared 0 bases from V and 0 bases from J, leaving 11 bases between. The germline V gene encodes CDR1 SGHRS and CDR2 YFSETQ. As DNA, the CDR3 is TGCGCCAGCAGCTTGGTAGGGGGACCGAGCACAGATACGCAGTATTTT. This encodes CASSLVGGPSTDTQYF.

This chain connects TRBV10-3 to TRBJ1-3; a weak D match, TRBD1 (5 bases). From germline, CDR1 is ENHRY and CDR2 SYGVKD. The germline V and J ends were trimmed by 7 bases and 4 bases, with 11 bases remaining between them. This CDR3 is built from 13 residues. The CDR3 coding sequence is TGTGCCATCATGTCGGGGGAGGGAAACACCATATATTTT. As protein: CAIMSGEGNTIYF.

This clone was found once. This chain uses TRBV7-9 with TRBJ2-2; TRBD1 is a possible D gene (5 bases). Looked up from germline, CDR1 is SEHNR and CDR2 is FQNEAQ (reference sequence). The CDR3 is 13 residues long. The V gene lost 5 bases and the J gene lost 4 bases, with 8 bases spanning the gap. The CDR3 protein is CASSPTATGELFF. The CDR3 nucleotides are TGTGCCAGCAGCCCGACAGCCACCGGGGAGCTGTTTTTT.

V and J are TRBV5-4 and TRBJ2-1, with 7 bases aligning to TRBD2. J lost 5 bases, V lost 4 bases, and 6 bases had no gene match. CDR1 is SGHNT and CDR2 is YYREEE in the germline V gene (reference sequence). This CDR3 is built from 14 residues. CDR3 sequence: CASSQRGGHNEQFF. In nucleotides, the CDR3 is TGTGCCAGCAGCCAGCGGGGCGGACACAATGAGCAGTTCTTC.

CDR3 in amino acids: CASSPSSVNEQFF. Here the CDR3 DNA reads TGTGCCAGCTCACCCTCTAGCGTAAATGAGCAGTTCTTC. The V and J genes are TRBV18 and TRBJ2-1, with D tentatively TRBD2 (6 bases). This CDR3 has 13 amino acids. V lost 3 bases, J lost 7 bases, and 10 bases lay in between. Germline V gene data show CDR1 as KGHSH and CDR2 as LQKENI.

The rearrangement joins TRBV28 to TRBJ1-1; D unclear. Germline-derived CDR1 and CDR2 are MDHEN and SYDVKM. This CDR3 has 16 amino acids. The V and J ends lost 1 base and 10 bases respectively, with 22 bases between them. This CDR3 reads CASSLSGFWQMGVAFF. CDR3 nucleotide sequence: TGTGCCAGCAGTTTATCGGGATTCTGGCAGATGGGTGTAGCTTTCTTT.

The CDR3 region is CASSSLSDPRGQVLNIQYF. The CDR3 DNA reads TGTGCCAGCAGTTCCCTTTCCGACCCCAGGGGACAGGTACTAAACATTCAGTACTTC. This sequence joins TRBV28 and TRBJ2-4; 8 positions match TRBD1. The germline gives CDR1 MDHEN, CDR2 SYDVKM. CDR3 length: 19 residues. V shed 4 bases, J shed 6 bases, and the junction held 20 bases outside the gene matches.

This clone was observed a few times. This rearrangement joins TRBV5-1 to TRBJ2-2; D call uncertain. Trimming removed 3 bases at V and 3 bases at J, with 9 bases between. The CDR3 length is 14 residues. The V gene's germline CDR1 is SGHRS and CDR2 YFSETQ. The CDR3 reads CASSSFSDTGELFF. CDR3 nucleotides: TGCGCCAGCAGCTCCTTTTCTGACACCGGGGAGCTGTTTTTT.

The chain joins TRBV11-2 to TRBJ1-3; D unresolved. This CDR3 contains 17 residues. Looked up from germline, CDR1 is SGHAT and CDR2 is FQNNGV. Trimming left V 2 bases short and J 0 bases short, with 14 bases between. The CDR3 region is CASSLLSSRGSGNTIYF. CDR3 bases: TGTGCCAGCAGCTTACTCTCAAGTAGAGGCTCTGGAAACACCATATATTTT.

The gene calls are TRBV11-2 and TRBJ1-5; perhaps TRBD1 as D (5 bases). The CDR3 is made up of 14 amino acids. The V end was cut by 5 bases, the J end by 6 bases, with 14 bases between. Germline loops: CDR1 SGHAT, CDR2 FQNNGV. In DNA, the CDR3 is TGTGCCAGCAGCCCGGGGGAGAAGGCTCAGCCCCAGCATTTT. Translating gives CASSPGEKAQPQHF.

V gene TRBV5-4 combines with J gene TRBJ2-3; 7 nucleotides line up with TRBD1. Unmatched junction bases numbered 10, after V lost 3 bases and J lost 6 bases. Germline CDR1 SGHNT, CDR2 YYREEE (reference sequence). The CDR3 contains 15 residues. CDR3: CASSWGQTGADTQYF. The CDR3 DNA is TGTGCCAGCAGCTGGGGGCAAACAGGGGCGGATACGCAGTATTTT.

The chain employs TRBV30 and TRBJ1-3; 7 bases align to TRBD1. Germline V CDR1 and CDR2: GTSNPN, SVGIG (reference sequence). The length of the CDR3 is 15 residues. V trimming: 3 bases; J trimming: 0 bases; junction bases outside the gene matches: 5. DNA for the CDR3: TGTGCCTGGAGGGGGGACAGCTACTCTGGAAACACCATATATTTT. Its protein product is CAWRGDSYSGNTIYF.

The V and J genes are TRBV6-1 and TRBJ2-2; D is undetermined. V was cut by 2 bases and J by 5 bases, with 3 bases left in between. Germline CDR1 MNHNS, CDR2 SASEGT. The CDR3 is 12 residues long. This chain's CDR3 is CASSEYTGELFF. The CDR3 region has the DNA TGTGCCAGCAGTGAATATACCGGGGAGCTGTTTTTT.

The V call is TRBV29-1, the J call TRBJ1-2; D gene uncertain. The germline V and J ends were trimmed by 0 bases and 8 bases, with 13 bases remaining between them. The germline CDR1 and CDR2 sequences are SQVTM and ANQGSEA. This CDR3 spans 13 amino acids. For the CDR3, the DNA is TGCAGCGTTGAAGATCCAGAGGAGGTGGGCTACACCTTC. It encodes CSVEDPEEVGYTF. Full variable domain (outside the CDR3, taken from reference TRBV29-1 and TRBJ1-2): SAVISQKPSRDICQRGTSLTIQCQVDSQVTMMFWYRQQPGQSLTLIATANQGSEATYESGFVIDKFPISRPNLTFSTLTVSNMSPEDSSIYLCSVEDPEEVGYTFGSGTRLTVV.

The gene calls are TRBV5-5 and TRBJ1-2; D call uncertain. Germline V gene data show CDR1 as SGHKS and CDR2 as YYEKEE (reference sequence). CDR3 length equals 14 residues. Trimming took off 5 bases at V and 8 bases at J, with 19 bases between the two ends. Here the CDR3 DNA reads TGTGCCAGCAGTATTGGTCTGGGAGGGAGAGGCTACACCTTC. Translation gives CASSIGLGGRGYTF.

CDR3 nucleotide sequence: TGTGCCAGCAGCTTAGCGGGACAGATAAATCAGCCCCAGCATTTT. Protein: CASSLAGQINQPQHF. The rearrangement uses TRBV11-2 and TRBJ1-5; 7 nucleotides align to TRBD1. CDR1 SGHAT and CDR2 FQNNGV come from the germline V gene. CDR3 length equals 15 residues. J gave up 4 bases and V 1 base, and 4 bases lay outside the gene matches.

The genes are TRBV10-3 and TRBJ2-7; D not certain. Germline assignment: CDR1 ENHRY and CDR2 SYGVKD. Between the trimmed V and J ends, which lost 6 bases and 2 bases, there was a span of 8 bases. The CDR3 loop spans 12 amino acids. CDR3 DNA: TGTGCCATCAGAACAGATACCTACGAGCAGTACTTC. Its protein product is CAIRTDTYEQYF.

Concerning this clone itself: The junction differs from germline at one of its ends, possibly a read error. CDR3 residues: CASRYSGTGSNYGYTF. CDR3 in DNA: TGTGCCAGCAGATACTCCGGGACAGGGAGTAACTATGGCTACACCTTC. The chain recombines TRBV6-2 or TRBV6-3 with TRBJ1-2; 9 bases align to TRBD1. The germline CDR1 and CDR2 sequences are MNHEY and SVGEGT. The CDR3 contains 16 residues.